This T cell receptor (beta chain) was identified during a study of blood T cell repertoires in COVID-19. At the level of the study: Whether acute or convalescent, the COVID-19 samples came from the United States, Italy and Spain. From T cells, B-cell-depleted T cells, or PBMCs came the material, which was cDNA or gDNA.

Under the authors' procedure: Counts of nucleated cells, estimated from reference gene primer amplification, were obtained. TCRdb's copy holds only in-frame clones and misses some; the assay was immunoSEQ multiplex PCR. That table gives V, J and clone size, and the DNA gave D and trimming. The data hold under 300,000 clones, with 79% observed a single time. Trimming at V came to 1 base and at J to 5 bases, leaving 5 bases not matched to a gene. The CDR3 loop spans 15 amino acids. Germline values: CDR1 SGHKS, CDR2 YYEKEE (reference sequence). This clonotype was sampled from a woman aged 35 to 49 with active or convalescent COVID-19. The sample taken for sequencing was peripheral blood. The V and J genes are TRBV5-5 and TRBJ1-4; 7 bases fit TRBD1. The CDR3 coding sequence is TGTGCCAGCAGCTTGCGGAGGGGGCTGAATGAAAAACTGTTTTTT. Protein: CASSLRRGLNEKLFF. The entire variable domain, with the rest obtained from reference TRBV5-5 and TRBJ1-4, is as follows: DAGVTQSPTHLIKTRGQQVTLRCSPISGHKSVSWYQQVLGQGPQFIFQYYEKEERGRGNFPDRFSARQFPNYSSELNVNALLLGDSALYLCASSLRRGLNEKLFFGSGTQLSVL.